What follows is one TCR beta chain and its context. Its antigen remains unidentified. The protocol was immunoSEQ multiplex PCR, while the TCRdb copy is restricted to in-frame clones and leaves out a portion. The sample holds hundreds of thousands of clones; less than 98% are singletons and the top ten take roughly 0.055%. The data belong to a study of shared clonotypes between healthy human individuals. Regarding the study as a whole: What rarefaction showed was incomplete sorted-subset sequencing despite large depth.

The germline gives CDR1 MDHEN, CDR2 SYDVKM. This CDR3 spans 16 amino acids. Trimming shortened V by 4 bases and J by 0 bases, and 15 bases separated the two germline ends. The J gene is TRBJ1-2, the V gene TRBV28; maybe TRBD1 (6 bases). The sample comprised naive CD4+ T cells sorted from blood. Subset denoted: CD45RA+ positively selected. The sequence was collected from a woman aged 25 to 39 in good health. CDR3 sequence: CASSSPGQGTNYGYTF. CDR3 nucleotide sequence: TGTGCCAGCAGTTCCCCGGGACAAGGAACTAACTATGGCTACACCTTC.